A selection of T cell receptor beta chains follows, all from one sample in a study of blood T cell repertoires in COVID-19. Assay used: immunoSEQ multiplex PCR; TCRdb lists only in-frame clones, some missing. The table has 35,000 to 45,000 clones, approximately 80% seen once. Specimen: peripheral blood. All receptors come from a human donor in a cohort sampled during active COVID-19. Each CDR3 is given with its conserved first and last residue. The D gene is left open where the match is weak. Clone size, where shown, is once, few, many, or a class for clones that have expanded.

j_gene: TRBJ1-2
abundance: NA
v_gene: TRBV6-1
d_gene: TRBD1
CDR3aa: CASSELGQGYGYTF
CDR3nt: TGTGCCAGCAGTGAACTAGGACAGGGTTATGGCTACACCTTC

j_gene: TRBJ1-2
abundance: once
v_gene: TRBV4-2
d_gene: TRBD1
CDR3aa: CASSQLHPGQGFDGYTF
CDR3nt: TGTGCCAGCAGCCAACTCCATCCGGGACAGGGGTTTGATGGCTACACCTTC

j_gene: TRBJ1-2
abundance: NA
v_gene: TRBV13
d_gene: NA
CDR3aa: CTSSPRQNYGYTF
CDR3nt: TGTACCAGCAGCCCGAGACAAAACTATGGCTACACCTTC

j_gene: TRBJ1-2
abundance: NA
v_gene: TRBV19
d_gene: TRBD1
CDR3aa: CASSISVGTGYGYTF
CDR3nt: TGTGCCAGTAGTATATCGGTCGGGACAGGCTATGGCTACACCTTC

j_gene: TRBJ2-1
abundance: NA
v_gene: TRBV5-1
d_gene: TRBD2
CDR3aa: CASTPSGAPSNNEQFF
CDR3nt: TGCGCCAGCACACCTAGCGGGGCGCCGTCTAACAATGAGCAGTTCTTC

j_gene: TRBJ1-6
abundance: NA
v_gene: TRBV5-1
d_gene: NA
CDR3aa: CASTPAGNGNSPLHF
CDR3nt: TGCGCCAGCACCCCGGCCGGGAATGGGAATTCACCCCTCCACTTT

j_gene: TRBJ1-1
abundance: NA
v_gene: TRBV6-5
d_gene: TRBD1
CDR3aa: CASSVQGAGTEAFF
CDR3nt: TGTGCCAGCAGCGTCCAGGGGGCAGGAACTGAAGCTTTCTTT

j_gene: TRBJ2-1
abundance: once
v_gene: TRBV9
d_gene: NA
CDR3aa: CASSVDLRGNEQFF
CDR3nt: TGTGCCAGCAGCGTAGACCTCCGGGGGAATGAGCAGTTCTTC

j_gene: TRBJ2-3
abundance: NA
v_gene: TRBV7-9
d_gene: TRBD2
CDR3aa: CASTKRGVAGKTDTQYF
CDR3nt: TGTGCCAGCACCAAGAGGGGGGTAGCGGGGAAAACAGATACGCAGTATTTT

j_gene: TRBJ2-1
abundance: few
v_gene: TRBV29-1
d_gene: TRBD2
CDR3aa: CSVEGSGGPFLYNEQFF
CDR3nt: TGCAGCGTTGAAGGTAGCGGGGGGCCGTTTTTATACAATGAGCAGTTCTTC

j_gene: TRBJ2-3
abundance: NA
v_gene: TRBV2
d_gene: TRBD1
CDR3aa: CASTPGQGLTDTQYF
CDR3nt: TGTGCCAGCACCCCGGGACAGGGGTTGACAGATACGCAGTATTTT

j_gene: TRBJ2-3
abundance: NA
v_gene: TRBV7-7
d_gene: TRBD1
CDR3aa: CASSSGQGDTQYF
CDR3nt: TGTGCTAGCAGCTCCGGACAGGGAGATACGCAGTATTTT

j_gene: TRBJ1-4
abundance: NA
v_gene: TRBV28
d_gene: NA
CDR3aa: CASIRQQNEKLFF
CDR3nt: TGTGCCAGCATTCGACAGCAAAATGAAAAACTGTTTTTT

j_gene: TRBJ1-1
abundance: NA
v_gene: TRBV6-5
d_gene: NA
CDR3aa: CASLVGVEAFF
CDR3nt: TGTGCCAGCCTCGTTGGAGTTGAAGCTTTCTTT

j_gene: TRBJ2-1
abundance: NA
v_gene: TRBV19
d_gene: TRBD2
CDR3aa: CASTTASGGTGEQFF
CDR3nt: TGTGCCAGTACTACCGCTAGCGGGGGTACAGGTGAGCAGTTCTTC

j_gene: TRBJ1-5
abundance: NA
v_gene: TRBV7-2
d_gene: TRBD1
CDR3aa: CASSYRGSGQPQHF
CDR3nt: TGTGCCAGCAGCTACAGGGGTTCGGGACAGCCCCAGCATTTT

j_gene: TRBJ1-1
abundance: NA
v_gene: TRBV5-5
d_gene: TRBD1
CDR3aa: CASSLADRGSNTEAFF
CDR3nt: TGTGCCAGCAGCTTGGCGGACAGGGGCTCGAACACTGAAGCTTTCTTT

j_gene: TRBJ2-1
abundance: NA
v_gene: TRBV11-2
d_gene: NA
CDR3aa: CASSLVSYNEQFF
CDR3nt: TGTGCCAGCAGCCTCGTTTCCTACAATGAGCAGTTCTTC

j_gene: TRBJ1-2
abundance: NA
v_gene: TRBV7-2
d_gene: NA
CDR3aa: CASSSYRERANYGYTF
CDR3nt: TGTGCCAGCAGTTCATACAGGGAGCGTGCTAACTATGGCTACACCTTC

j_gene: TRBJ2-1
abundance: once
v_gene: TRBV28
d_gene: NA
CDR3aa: CASSLYRVSWQFF
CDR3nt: TGTGCCAGCAGTTTATACAGGGTGTCTTGGCAGTTCTTC

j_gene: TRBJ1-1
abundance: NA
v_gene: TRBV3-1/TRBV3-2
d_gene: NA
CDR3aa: CASSQQVYIENTEAFF
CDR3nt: TGTGCCAGCAGCCAACAGGTATACATTGAGAACACTGAAGCTTTCTTT

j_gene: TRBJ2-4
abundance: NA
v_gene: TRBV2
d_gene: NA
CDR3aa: CASQGTTGGNIQYF
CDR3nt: TGTGCCAGCCAGGGGACAACTGGCGGAAACATTCAGTACTTC

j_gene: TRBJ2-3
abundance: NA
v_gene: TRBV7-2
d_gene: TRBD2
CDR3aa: CASSLALAGGTRAVTQYF
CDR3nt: TGTGCCAGCAGCTTAGCCCTAGCGGGGGGGACGAGAGCGGTTACGCAGTATTTT

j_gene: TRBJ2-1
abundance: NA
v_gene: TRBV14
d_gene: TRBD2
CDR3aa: CASSTIAGGYNEQFF
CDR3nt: TGTGCCAGCAGCACTATAGCGGGGGGTTACAATGAGCAGTTCTTC

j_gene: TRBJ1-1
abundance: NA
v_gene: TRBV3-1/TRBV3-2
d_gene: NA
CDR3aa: CASSLRSGGTLNTEAFF
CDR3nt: TGTGCCAGCAGCCTTCGGAGCGGGGGCACCTTGAACACTGAAGCTTTCTTT

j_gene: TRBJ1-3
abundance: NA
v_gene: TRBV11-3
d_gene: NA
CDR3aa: CASSSSGDSGNTIYF
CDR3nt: TGTGCCAGCAGTTCTTCAGGGGATTCTGGAAACACCATATATTTT

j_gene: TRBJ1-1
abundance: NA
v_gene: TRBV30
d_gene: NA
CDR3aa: CAYLKGGGGTEAFF
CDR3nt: TGTGCCTATCTAAAGGGGGGAGGGGGCACTGAAGCTTTCTTT